These T cell receptor beta chains were read from a single sample in a study of beta chain features in type 1 diabetes. Sequencing used immunoSEQ multiplex PCR; TCRdb keeps in-frame clones, though not all of them. The sample records more than 140,000 clones, 9.7% being singletons. Sequences were obtained from central memory CD4+ T cells from blood. The source of these receptors is a woman aged 40-49 years in good health. Both conserved end residues are part of each CDR3. D genes are given only for firm matches. Clone size, where shown, is once, few, many, or a class for clones that have expanded.

cdr3_nt	cdr3_aa	d_call	clone_size	j_call	v_call
TGTGCCAGCAGCTTGGGACAGGGTTCCAATCAGCCCCAGCATTTT	CASSLGQGSNQPQHF	TRBD1	.	TRBJ1-5	TRBV5-4
TGTGCCAGCAGGATTGAAGACCGGGTGAACACTGAAGCTTTCTTT	CASRIEDRVNTEAFF	.	many	TRBJ1-1	TRBV2
TGCGCCAGCAGTGCGGGCAATCAGCCCCAGCATTTT	CASSAGNQPQHF	.	.	TRBJ1-5	TRBV10-2
TGTGCCAGCAGCCTACAGACGGCCGTGAACGAGCAGTACTTC	CASSLQTAVNEQYF	.	.	TRBJ2-7	TRBV7-9
TGCAGCGTTGAGGCGGGGGCCGCCTACGAGCAGTACTTC	CSVEAGAAYEQYF	.	few	TRBJ2-7	TRBV29-1
TGTGCCAGCAGTGGCTATAGCGGGGGCCAAGAGACCCAGTACTTC	CASSGYSGGQETQYF	TRBD2	few	TRBJ2-5	TRBV25-1
TGTGCCAGCTCACCGTTCGACAGGGGAGGAGGCAATGAGCAGTTCTTC	CASSPFDRGGGNEQFF	TRBD1	few	TRBJ2-1	TRBV18
TGTGCCAGCAGCCCGGACAGGGTTGGCACCGGGGAGCTGTTTTTT	CASSPDRVGTGELFF	TRBD1	few	TRBJ2-2	TRBV7-9
TGTGCCAGCAGCCGTGGGCAGGAAACTTATGGCTACACCTTC	CASSRGQETYGYTF	.	.	TRBJ1-2	TRBV7-9
TGCGCCAGCAGCTTGGATCCGGTCAACACTGAAGCTTTCTTT	CASSLDPVNTEAFF	.	.	TRBJ1-1	TRBV5-1
TGTGCCAGCAGTTACGGTAGCGGGGGGGCGGAGACCCAGTACTTC	CASSYGSGGAETQYF	TRBD2	.	TRBJ2-5	TRBV6-5
TGTGCCAGCACGAACTGGGACAGGGGATGGGAGACCCAGTACTTC	CASTNWDRGWETQYF	TRBD1	many	TRBJ2-5	TRBV2
TGTGCCAGCAGGCCGGGACTCCTCTACGAGCAGTACTTC	CASRPGLLYEQYF	.	.	TRBJ2-7	TRBV2
TGCGCCAGCAGCTTGGGGGCTGGGCCGACAGATACGCAGTATTTT	CASSLGAGPTDTQYF	.	.	TRBJ2-3	TRBV5-1
TGTGCCAGCACCTTTCGACGGTTAGAGGGCACTGAAGCTTTCTTT	CASTFRRLEGTEAFF	.	.	TRBJ1-1	TRBV5-6